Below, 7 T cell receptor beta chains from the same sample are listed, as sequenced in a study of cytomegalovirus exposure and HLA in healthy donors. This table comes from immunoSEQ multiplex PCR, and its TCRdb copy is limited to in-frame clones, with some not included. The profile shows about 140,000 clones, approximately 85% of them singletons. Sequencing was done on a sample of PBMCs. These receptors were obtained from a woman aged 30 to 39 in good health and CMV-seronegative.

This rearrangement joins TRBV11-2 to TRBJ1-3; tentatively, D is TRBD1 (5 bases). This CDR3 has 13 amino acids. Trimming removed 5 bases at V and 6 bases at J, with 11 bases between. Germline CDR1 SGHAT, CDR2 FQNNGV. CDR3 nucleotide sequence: TGTGCCAGCAGCCGACAGAGCCCAAACACCATATATTTT. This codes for CASSRQSPNTIYF.

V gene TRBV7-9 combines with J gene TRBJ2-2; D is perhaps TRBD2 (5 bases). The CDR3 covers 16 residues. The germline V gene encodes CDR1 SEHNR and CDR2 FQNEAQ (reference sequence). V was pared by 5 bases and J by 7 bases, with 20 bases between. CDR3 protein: CASSPPLFGSLGELFF. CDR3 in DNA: TGTGCCAGCAGCCCCCCCCTGTTTGGGAGCCTCGGGGAGCTGTTTTTT.

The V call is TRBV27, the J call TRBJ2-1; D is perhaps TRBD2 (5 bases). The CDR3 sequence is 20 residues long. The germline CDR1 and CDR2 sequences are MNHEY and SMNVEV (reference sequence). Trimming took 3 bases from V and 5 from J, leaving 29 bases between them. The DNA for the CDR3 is TGTGCCAGCAGTTTTTCATTTCCGTCTTTTCTGCAAGGACTGGACAATGAGCAGTTCTTC. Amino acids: CASSFSFPSFLQGLDNEQFF.

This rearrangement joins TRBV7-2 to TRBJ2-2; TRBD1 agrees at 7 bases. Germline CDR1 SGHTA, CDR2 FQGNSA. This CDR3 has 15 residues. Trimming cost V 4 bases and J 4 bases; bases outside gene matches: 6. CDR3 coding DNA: TGTGCCAGCAGCTCACAGGGGATGACCACCGGGGAGCTGTTTTTT. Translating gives CASSSQGMTTGELFF.

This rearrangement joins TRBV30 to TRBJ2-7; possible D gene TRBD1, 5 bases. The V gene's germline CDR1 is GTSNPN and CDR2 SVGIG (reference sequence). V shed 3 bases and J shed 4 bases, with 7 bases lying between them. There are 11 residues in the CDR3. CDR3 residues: CAWRGAYEQYF. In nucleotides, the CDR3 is TGTGCCTGGAGAGGGGCTTACGAGCAGTACTTC.

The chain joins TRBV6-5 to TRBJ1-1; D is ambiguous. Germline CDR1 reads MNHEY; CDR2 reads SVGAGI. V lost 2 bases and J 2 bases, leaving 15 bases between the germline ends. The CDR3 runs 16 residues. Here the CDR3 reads CASSYLRSGGNTEAFF. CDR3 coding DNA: TGTGCCAGCAGTTACCTACGCTCGGGTGGAAACACTGAAGCTTTCTTT.

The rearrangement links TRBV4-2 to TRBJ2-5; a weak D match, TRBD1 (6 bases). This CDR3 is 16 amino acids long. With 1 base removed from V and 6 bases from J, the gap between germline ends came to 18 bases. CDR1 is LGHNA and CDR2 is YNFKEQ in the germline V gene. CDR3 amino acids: CASSQGGSAGAQTQYF. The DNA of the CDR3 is TGTGCCAGCAGCCAAGGCGGAAGTGCAGGGGCACAGACCCAGTACTTC.